The T cell receptor (beta chain) described here comes from a study of CD8+ T cells in alopecia areata. Study background: Treated patients were dosed with oral tofacitinib, taking 5 to 10 mg twice daily. The study, taken as a whole, reports: Especially in alopecia totalis/universalis, lesional scalp showed greater clonality than normal scalp did.

Once RNA had been extracted, it was reverse transcribed into cDNA to act as the sequencing template. Profiled with immunoSEQ multiplex PCR; TCRdb holds only in-frame clones, not every one. The data show about 180,000 clones, with about 61% seen just once and roughly 17% held by the top ten. Treatment noted: oral pan-JAK inhibitor, 5-10 mg twice daily. This clone came up a few times. Antigen: not known. CDR3 size: 14 residues. CDR1 is SQVTM and CDR2 is ANQGSEA in the germline V gene. Trimming left V 7 bases short and J 4 bases short, with 16 bases between. The sample in question was CD4+ T cells sorted from blood, obtained at approximately week 55, from a patient treated with tofacitinib. This receptor was obtained from a human donor with alopecia areata. V gene TRBV29-1 combines with J gene TRBJ2-2, with D uncertain. The CDR3 nucleotides are TGCAGCGGCTACTTTGGGGTAACCACCGGGGAGCTGTTTTTT. Protein product: CSGYFGVTTGELFF.